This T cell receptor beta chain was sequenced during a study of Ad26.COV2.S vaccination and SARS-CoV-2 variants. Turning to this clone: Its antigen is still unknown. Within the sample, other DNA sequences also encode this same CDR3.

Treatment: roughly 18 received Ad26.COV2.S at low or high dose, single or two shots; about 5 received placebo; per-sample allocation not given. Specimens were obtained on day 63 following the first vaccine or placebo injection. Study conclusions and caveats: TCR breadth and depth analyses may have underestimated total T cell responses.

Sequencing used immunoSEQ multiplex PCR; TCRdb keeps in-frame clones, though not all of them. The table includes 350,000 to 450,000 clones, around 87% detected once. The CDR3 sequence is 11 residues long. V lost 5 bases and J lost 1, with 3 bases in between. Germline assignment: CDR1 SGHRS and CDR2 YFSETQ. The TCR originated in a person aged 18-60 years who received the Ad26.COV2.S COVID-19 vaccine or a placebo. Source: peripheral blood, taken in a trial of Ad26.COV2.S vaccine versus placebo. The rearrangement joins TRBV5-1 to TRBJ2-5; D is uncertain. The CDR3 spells CASSSQETQYF. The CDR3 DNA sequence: TGCGCCAGCAGTTCCCAAGAGACCCAGTACTTC.